These 24 T cell receptor beta chains share one sample of origin, sequenced in a study of OX40 agonist ivuxolimab in advanced cancers. TCRdb's copy holds only in-frame clones and misses some; the assay was immunoSEQ multiplex PCR. This table has 99,000 or so clones, 84% appearing once. Sequencing used CD4+ or CD8+ T cells sorted from blood, obtained in a trial of the OX40 agonist ivuxolimab. Receptors originate from an adult with an advanced solid tumor such as melanoma, head and neck, liver or kidney cancer.

The sample holds one count of this clone. V is TRBV6-6 and J is TRBJ2-7; the match to TRBD1 covers 9 bases. Per germline, CDR1 MNHNY and CDR2 SVGAGI (reference sequence). After removal of 6 bases from V and 6 bases from J, the junction contained 12 bases not matched to a gene. The CDR3 is 15 residues long. The CDR3 bases are TGTGCCAGCAGAGTTACGAGGACAGGGGTCCCCGAGCAGTACTTC. Translating gives CASRVTRTGVPEQYF.

The V call is TRBV5-6, the J call TRBJ2-2, with TRBD2 matching 10 bases. This CDR3 spans 18 amino acids. Germline lookup yields CDR1 SGHDT and CDR2 YYEEEE. Losses at the gene ends were 1 base for V and 4 bases for J; bases not matched to a gene: 10. Here the CDR3 reads CASSLIPAGGPSTGELFF. The CDR3 DNA reads as TGTGCCAGCAGCTTGATTCCAGCGGGGGGGCCGAGCACCGGGGAGCTGTTTTTT.

The V call is TRBV7-6, the J call TRBJ1-4; 8 bases fit TRBD1. J was trimmed by 7 bases and V by 7 bases; bases with no gene match: 8. Germline V gene data show CDR1 as SGHVS and CDR2 as FNYEAQ. The CDR3 extends over 14 amino acids. CDR3 sequence: CASKPGQGGEKLFF. The CDR3 bases are TGTGCCAGCAAACCCGGACAGGGAGGTGAAAAACTGTTTTTT.

The chain links TRBV6-6 to TRBJ2-7; 8 bases fit TRBD1. The CDR3 sequence is 13 residues long. Trimming removed 4 bases from V and 5 bases from J; junction bases left unmatched: 4. Germline V gene sequence: CDR1 MNHNY, CDR2 SVGAGI (reference sequence). CDR3 DNA: TGTGCCAGCAGTTGGACAGGGAGCCACGAGCAGTACTTC. The encoded protein is CASSWTGSHEQYF.

This rearrangement joins TRBV6-4 to TRBJ1-1, with 8 bases aligning to TRBD1. CDR3 length equals 15 residues. V lost 6 bases and J lost 5; bases outside the gene matches: 11. The germline gives CDR1 MRHNA, CDR2 SNTAGT. The CDR3 loop is CASRSRQGANTEAFF. As DNA, the CDR3 is TGTGCCAGCAGAAGCCGTCAGGGGGCGAATACTGAAGCTTTCTTT.

This rearrangement joins TRBV18 to TRBJ1-3; D is ambiguous. Germline-derived CDR1 and CDR2 are KGHSH and LQKENI. The V and J ends lost 3 bases and 0 bases respectively, with 6 bases between them. CDR3 length: 14 amino acids. CDR3 loop: CASSPRASGNTIYF. The CDR3 coding sequence is TGTGCCAGCTCACCTCGAGCCTCTGGAAACACCATATATTTT.

This chain connects TRBV5-1 to TRBJ1-1; D may be TRBD1 (5 bases). Trimming cost V 0 bases and J 6 bases, with 12 bases left between them. In germline, CDR1 is SGHRS, CDR2 YFSETQ. The CDR3 has 14 residues. The CDR3 protein is CASSLGQGVPEAFF. CDR3 sequence (DNA): TGCGCCAGCAGCTTGGGCCAGGGTGTACCTGAAGCTTTCTTT.

V is TRBV19 and J is TRBJ1-2, with a weak D call TRBD1 (5 bases). Germline V CDR1 and CDR2: LNHDA, SQIVND (reference sequence). V dropped 3 bases and J dropped 2 bases, with 10 bases sitting between them. This CDR3 is built from 14 residues. The CDR3 region has the DNA TGTGCCAGTAGTATCTTTGGACAAAACTATGGCTACACCTTC. This codes for CASSIFGQNYGYTF.

The chain employs TRBV12-5 and TRBJ2-1; the match to TRBD2 covers 12 bases. CDR1 LGHNT and CDR2 FRNRAP come from the germline V gene. After removal of 4 bases from V and 8 bases from J, the junction contained 6 bases not matched to a gene. CDR3 size: 15 residues. CDR3 sequence: CASGSGLAGIDEQFF. The CDR3 DNA reads TGTGCTAGTGGTTCCGGACTAGCGGGGATCGATGAGCAGTTCTTC. Using reference TRBV12-5 and TRBJ2-1 for the parts outside the CDR3, the full variable domain is DARVTQTPRHKVTEMGQEVTMRCQPILGHNTVFWYRQTMMQGLELLAYFRNRAPLDDSGMPKDRFSAEMPDATLATLKIQPSEPRDSAVYFCASGSGLAGIDEQFFGPGTRLTVL.

The chain employs TRBV7-2 and TRBJ2-7, with D possibly being TRBD1 (5 bases). V was cut by 2 bases and J by 6 bases, with 14 bases left in between. CDR3 length: 14 residues. The germline V gene encodes CDR1 SGHTA and CDR2 FQGNSA. This chain's CDR3 is CASSLNDSPTEQYF. The CDR3 coding sequence is TGTGCCAGCAGCTTAAACGACAGCCCTACCGAGCAGTACTTC.

The V call is TRBV7-6, the J call TRBJ2-4; no definite D call. This CDR3 spans 13 amino acids. CDR1 is SGHVS and CDR2 is FNYEAQ in the germline V gene. The germline V and J ends were trimmed by 0 bases and 8 bases, with 8 bases remaining between them. For the CDR3, the DNA is TGTGCCAGCAGCTTAGCGCCTGGTGACATTCAGTACTTC. Its protein product is CASSLAPGDIQYF.

This CDR3 reads CASSRGWAGNSYEQYF. The CDR3 DNA sequence: TGTGCCAGCAGTCGCGGCTGGGCAGGGAATTCCTACGAGCAGTACTTC. This chain uses TRBV27 with TRBJ2-7, with a possible D match to TRBD1 (5 bases). This CDR3 comprises 16 residues. Trimming took off 5 bases at V and 1 base at J, with 18 bases between the two ends. Looked up from germline, CDR1 is MNHEY and CDR2 is SMNVEV (reference sequence).

The rearrangement uses TRBV19 and TRBJ2-4; possibly TRBD1 for D (6 bases). This CDR3 region has 16 residues. V lost 4 bases to trimming and J lost 5 bases, with 18 bases between them. Germline-derived CDR1 and CDR2 are LNHDA and SQIVND (reference sequence). CDR3 in DNA: TGTGCCAGTAGTAATTCACAGGGCGTCGGGGAAAACATTCAGTACTTC. Amino acids: CASSNSQGVGENIQYF.

The chain carries TRBV4-2 and TRBJ1-3, with a weak D call TRBD1 (5 bases). This CDR3 contains 16 residues. V was clipped by 0 bases and J by 0 bases, with 9 bases between them. Per germline, CDR1 LGHNA and CDR2 YNFKEQ. The CDR3 loop is CASSQDQGNSGNTIYF. The CDR3 coding sequence is TGTGCCAGCAGCCAAGATCAGGGAAACTCTGGAAACACCATATATTTT.

In this sample, this clone turned up a few times. This chain connects TRBV12-5 to TRBJ2-4; D perhaps matches TRBD2 (6 bases). The CDR3 covers 15 residues. The germline gives CDR1 LGHNT, CDR2 FRNRAP. V gave up 7 bases and J gave up 3 bases, with 16 bases separating them. CDR3 DNA sequence: TGTGCTAGTGCGCCGGACGGGGGAGACAAAAACATTCAGTACTTC. Amino acid sequence: CASAPDGGDKNIQYF.

The chain joins TRBV19 to TRBJ2-3; 9 bases fit TRBD1. Germline values: CDR1 LNHDA, CDR2 SQIVND (reference sequence). The CDR3 contains 15 residues. V gave up 5 bases and J gave up 2 bases; unmatched junction bases: 5. CDR3 nucleotides: TGTGCCAGTAGTCAACGGACAGGGGACACAGATACGCAGTATTTT. This gives the protein CASSQRTGDTDTQYF.

The rearrangement joins TRBV7-2 to TRBJ2-7, with 10 nucleotides matching TRBD1. Looked up from germline, CDR1 is SGHTA and CDR2 is FQGNSA. Unmatched junction bases numbered 7, after V lost 5 bases and J lost 0 bases. CDR3 length equals 16 residues. DNA of the CDR3: TGTGCCAGCAGCGCAGGGACAGGGGCTTACTCCTACGAGCAGTACTTC. Encoded protein: CASSAGTGAYSYEQYF.

The V and J genes are TRBV18 and TRBJ1-5; possible D gene TRBD1, 5 bases. Germline CDR1 KGHSH, CDR2 LQKENI. Trimming removed 3 bases from V and 3 bases from J, with 12 bases in between. The CDR3 sequence is 15 residues long. The CDR3, as DNA: TGTGCCAGCTCACCGACGGCAGGGAACAATCAGCCCCAGCATTTT. Its translation: CASSPTAGNNQPQHF. The full variable domain, in which reference TRBV18 and TRBJ1-5 provide the parts outside the CDR3, is NAGVMQNPRHLVRRRGQEARLRCSPMKGHSHVYWYRQLPEEGLKFMVYLQKENIIDESGMPKERFSAEFPKEGPSILRIQQVVRGDSAAYFCASSPTAGNNQPQHFGDGTRLSIL.

The rearrangement joins TRBV9 to TRBJ2-5; D is perhaps TRBD1 or TRBD2 (5 bases each). The V gene's germline CDR1 is SGDLS and CDR2 YYNGEE. The CDR3 extends over 17 amino acids. Trimming cost V 0 bases and J 1 base, with 16 bases left between them. The CDR3 DNA is TGTGCCAGCAGCGTAGGGATGGGACGGGAAACCCAAGAGACCCAGTACTTC. Amino acids: CASSVGMGRETQETQYF.

The CDR3, as DNA: TGTGCCAGCGGTAAGCGGGAAATCAATGAGCAGTTCTTC. As protein: CASGKREINEQFF. The chain carries TRBV6-6 and TRBJ2-1, with 7 bases aligning to TRBD2. Germline V gene lookup returns CDR1 MNHNY and CDR2 SVGAGI (reference sequence). V lost 8 bases and J lost 6; bases outside the gene matches: 7. There are 13 residues in the CDR3.

The chain has TRBV25-1 and TRBJ1-6; a weak D match, TRBD1 (5 bases). From germline, CDR1 is MGHDK and CDR2 SYGVNS. The CDR3 is 15 residues long. V shed 1 base and J shed 7 bases, with 11 bases lying between them. Here the CDR3 DNA reads TGTGCCAGCAGTGAATCGAAGGGGTCGAATTCACCCCTCCACTTT. Protein: CASSESKGSNSPLHF.

The V gene is TRBV2, the J gene TRBJ2-2, with TRBD2 identical over 7 bases. This CDR3 has 16 residues. Germline V gene lookup returns CDR1 SNHLY and CDR2 FYNNEI. V lost 4 bases and J lost 0; bases outside the gene matches: 5. The CDR3 loop reads CASSGSSGANTGELFF. The CDR3 DNA sequence: TGTGCCAGCAGTGGGTCTAGCGGAGCGAACACCGGGGAGCTGTTTTTT.

The chain recombines TRBV6-1 with TRBJ1-1; tentatively, D is TRBD1 (5 bases). The germline V gene encodes CDR1 MNHNS and CDR2 SASEGT. Trimming took 5 bases from V and 4 from J, leaving 17 bases between them. The CDR3 consists of 15 residues. The CDR3: CASSSPRGRATEAFF. CDR3 nucleotides: TGTGCCAGCAGTTCCCCCCGCGGCAGGGCCACTGAAGCTTTCTTT.

The chain recombines TRBV7-8 with TRBJ1-1; unclear D gene. Germline lookup yields CDR1 SGHVS and CDR2 FQNEAQ. The CDR3 is 12 residues long. Trimming shortened V by 2 bases and J by 4 bases, and 5 bases separated the two germline ends. CDR3 amino acids: CASSLLGTEAFF. The CDR3 region has the DNA TGTGCCAGCAGCTTACTGGGCACTGAAGCTTTCTTT.